The 22 T cell receptor beta chains below come from one sample, sequenced in a study of OX40 agonist ivuxolimab in advanced cancers. Measured with immunoSEQ multiplex PCR; TCRdb has only the in-frame clones, and not every one. The sample lists 80,000 to 95,000 clones; about 86% were seen once. The specimen comprised CD4+ or CD8+ T cells sorted from blood, sampled in a trial of the OX40 agonist ivuxolimab. Receptors originate from an adult with an advanced solid tumor such as melanoma, head and neck, liver or kidney cancer.

Points on this clone: Other DNA sequences from this sample encode an identical CDR3 as well. The rearrangement links TRBV18 to TRBJ1-2, with a possible D match to TRBD1 (6 bases). Trimming pared 5 bases from V and 5 bases from J, leaving 12 bases between. Looked up from germline, CDR1 is KGHSH and CDR2 is LQKENI. This CDR3 has 13 amino acids. In DNA, the CDR3 is TGTGCCAGCTCAGAAGGGGGGCGTTATGGCTACACCTTC. Protein product: CASSEGGRYGYTF.

CDR3 nucleotides: TGTGCCTGGAGTCAGGGGAGGGGAGATACGCAGTATTTT. Its translation is CAWSQGRGDTQYF. The chain has TRBV30 and TRBJ2-3, with TRBD2 as a possible D gene (7 bases). The V end was cut by 2 bases, the J end by 5 bases, with 11 bases between. The CDR3 contains 13 residues. CDR1 and CDR2 from the germline V gene are GTSNPN and SVGIG (reference sequence).

The J gene is TRBJ2-1, the V gene TRBV11-2; 10 positions agree with TRBD2. Germline loops: CDR1 SGHAT, CDR2 FQNNGV. The length of the CDR3 is 18 residues. V trimming: 0 bases; J trimming: 5 bases; junction bases outside the gene matches: 10. CDR3 residues: CASSLDLRLAGRNNEQFF. In DNA, the CDR3 is TGTGCCAGCAGCTTAGATCTGCGACTAGCGGGCCGCAACAATGAGCAGTTCTTC. The full variable domain, rest sourced from reference TRBV11-2 and TRBJ2-1, is EAGVAQSPRYKIIEKRQSVAFWCNPISGHATLYWYQQILGQGPKLLIQFQNNGVVDDSQLPKDRFSAERLKGVDSTLKIQPAKLEDSAVYLCASSLDLRLAGRNNEQFFGPGTRLTVL.

The chain is built from TRBV5-6 and TRBJ2-7; 7 bases are a match to TRBD1. Germline CDR1 and CDR2: SGHDT and YYEEEE. Trimming removed 4 bases from V and 3 bases from J; junction bases left unmatched: 13. There are 16 residues in the CDR3. The CDR3 sequence: CASSKPDRAIYYEQYF. DNA for the CDR3: TGTGCCAGCAGCAAGCCAGACAGGGCCATCTACTACGAGCAGTACTTC.

V gene TRBV7-8 combines with J gene TRBJ2-1; D is uncertain. The CDR3 is 18 residues long. V lost 1 base, J lost 1 base, and 17 bases lay in between. CDR1 is SGHVS, CDR2 FQNEAQ, per germline. The CDR3 DNA follows: TGTGCCAGCAGCTTAGGGTTGGGATCAATTGGGTCCTACAATGAGCAGTTCTTC. Translated: CASSLGLGSIGSYNEQFF. The entire variable domain, with the rest obtained from reference TRBV7-8 and TRBJ2-1, is as follows: GAGVSQSPRYKVAKRGQDVALRCDPISGHVSLFWYQQALGQGPEFLTYFQNEAQLDKSGLPSDRFFAERPEGSVSTLKIQRTQQEDSAVYLCASSLGLGSIGSYNEQFFGPGTRLTVL.

This clone has a single count. The gene calls are TRBV28 and TRBJ2-2; tentatively, D is TRBD1 (6 bases). Between the trimmed V and J ends, which lost 4 bases and 0 bases, there was a span of 18 bases. The germline CDR1 and CDR2 sequences are MDHEN and SYDVKM. This CDR3 is 18 amino acids long. Here the CDR3 reads CASSSPSQGPSNTGELFF. The CDR3 bases are TGTGCCAGCAGTTCTCCATCACAGGGCCCATCGAACACCGGGGAGCTGTTTTTT.

V is TRBV28 and J is TRBJ2-1; 9 bases fit TRBD2. Germline V CDR1 and CDR2: MDHEN, SYDVKM. Germline trimming cut 5 bases from V and 4 bases from J; bases unmatched to any gene: 3. The CDR3 has 14 residues. This CDR3 is CASSRRGGYNEQFF. The CDR3, as DNA: TGTGCCAGCAGTAGGCGGGGGGGGTACAATGAGCAGTTCTTC.

The V and J genes are TRBV11-2 and TRBJ2-7; D possibly matches TRBD1 or TRBD2 (5 bases each). The CDR3 runs to 16 residues. V lost 1 base and J lost 3, with 16 bases in between. Germline CDR1 SGHAT, CDR2 FQNNGV. The CDR3 DNA is TGTGCCAGCAGCTTAGGGCCGGGGCTCCTATTCTACGAGCAGTACTTC. It encodes CASSLGPGLLFYEQYF.

The J gene is TRBJ2-7, the V gene TRBV4-1, with D perhaps TRBD1 (6 bases). CDR1 is MGHRA, CDR2 YSYEKL, per germline. The V and J ends lost 2 bases and 2 bases respectively, with 13 bases between them. The CDR3 covers 15 residues. The CDR3 region has the DNA TGCGCCAGCAGCCAACTCGCCACAGGGACCTACGAGCAGTACTTC. Amino acids: CASSQLATGTYEQYF.

The chain couples TRBV15 to TRBJ2-7; 10 bases are shared with TRBD2. J lost 0 bases, V lost 0 bases, and 8 bases had no gene match. This CDR3 has 18 amino acids. Germline V gene sequence: CDR1 LNHNV, CDR2 YYDKDF (reference sequence). The CDR3 protein is CATSRDISGGILSYEQYF. The CDR3 region has the DNA TGTGCCACCAGCAGAGATATTAGCGGGGGGATCCTCTCCTACGAGCAGTACTTC. Variable domain in full (rest from reference TRBV15 and TRBJ2-7): DAMVIQNPRYQVTQFGKPVTLSCSQTLNHNVMYWYQQKSSQAPKLLFHYYDKDFNNEADTPDNFQSRRPNTSFCFLDIRSPGLGDTAMYLCATSRDISGGILSYEQYFGPGTRLTVT.

Here the CDR3 reads CSVDGLRDTDTQYF. CDR3 in DNA: TGCAGCGTTGATGGATTGCGGGATACAGATACGCAGTATTTT. The V call is TRBV29-1, the J call TRBJ2-3; a possible D gene is TRBD2 (6 bases). This CDR3 has 14 amino acids. V lost 3 bases and J 3 bases, leaving 13 bases between the germline ends. In germline, CDR1 is SQVTM, CDR2 ANQGSEA.

This sequence joins TRBV7-6 and TRBJ2-7, with D hard to call. V was pared by 1 base and J by 4 bases, with 8 bases between. CDR3 length equals 13 residues. CDR1 and CDR2 (germline): SGHVS, FNYEAQ. CDR3 DNA sequence: TGTGCCAGCAGCTTAGAACAGAAGTACGAGCAGTACTTC. It yields the protein CASSLEQKYEQYF.

The chain is built from TRBV18 and TRBJ1-3, with D tentatively TRBD1 (6 bases). V was pared by 2 bases and J by 0 bases, with 11 bases between. The CDR3 is 16 amino acids. Germline CDR1 is KGHSH and CDR2 is LQKENI. Here the CDR3 DNA reads TGTGCCAGCTCACCATCAACGACAGGCTCTGGAAACACCATATATTTT. Its translation is CASSPSTTGSGNTIYF. The whole variable domain, filled in from reference TRBV18 and TRBJ1-3, reads NAGVMQNPRHLVRRRGQEARLRCSPMKGHSHVYWYRQLPEEGLKFMVYLQKENIIDESGMPKERFSAEFPKEGPSILRIQQVVRGDSAAYFCASSPSTTGSGNTIYFGEGSWLTVV.

The rearrangement joins TRBV7-2 to TRBJ2-3, with D possibly matching TRBD2 (7 bases). CDR1 and CDR2 (germline): SGHTA, FQGNSA. The CDR3 is 14 residues long. Deletions cut 8 bases from V and 4 bases from J, with 16 bases between. CDR3 bases: TGTGCCAGCGCCAAGGGGGGGCCCGCAGATACGCAGTATTTT. Translated, it gives CASAKGGPADTQYF.

V and J are TRBV6-6 and TRBJ2-5; D is undetermined. From germline, CDR1 is MNHNY and CDR2 SVGAGI (reference sequence). With 2 bases removed from V and 3 bases from J, the gap between germline ends came to 13 bases. This CDR3 is 15 amino acids long. The CDR3 loop is CASSYAVSSEETQYF. For the CDR3, the DNA is TGTGCCAGCAGTTACGCTGTTAGCTCCGAAGAGACCCAGTACTTC.

The chain couples TRBV6-5 to TRBJ1-4; 9 bases fit TRBD1. Trimming cost V 4 bases and J 7 bases; bases outside gene matches: 4. In germline, CDR1 is MNHEY, CDR2 SVGAGI. This CDR3 comprises 14 residues. In DNA, the CDR3 is TGTGCCAGCAGTTGGGGACAGGGTTTTGAAAAACTGTTTTTT. Translating it yields CASSWGQGFEKLFF.

CDR3 loop: CASSARSGDGNTIYF. The CDR3 nucleotides are TGTGCCAGCAGCGCCCGGAGTGGGGACGGAAACACCATATATTTT. The chain carries TRBV11-2 and TRBJ1-3, with D possibly being TRBD1 (5 bases). The germline CDR1 and CDR2 sequences are SGHAT and FQNNGV. With 5 bases removed from V and 4 bases from J, the gap between germline ends came to 15 bases. The CDR3 has 15 amino acids.

V is TRBV7-9 and J is TRBJ1-1; no firm D call. Per the germline V gene, CDR1 is SEHNR and CDR2 is FQNEAQ (reference sequence). The CDR3 is 11 residues long. V shed 5 bases and J shed 1 base, with 2 bases lying between them. DNA of the CDR3: TGTGCCAGCAGCGCGAACACTGAAGCTTTCTTT. It encodes CASSANTEAFF. The complete variable domain, with remaining parts taken from reference TRBV7-9 and TRBJ1-1, reads DTGVSQNPRHKITKRGQNVTFRCDPISEHNRLYWYRQTLGQGPEFLTYFQNEAQLEKSRLLSDRFSAERPKGSFSTLEIQRTEQGDSAMYLCASSANTEAFFGQGTRLTVV.

This clone was seen once. The chain combines TRBV15 with TRBJ2-6; D gene uncertain. This CDR3 is built from 16 residues. Trimming shortened V by 1 base and J by 4 bases, and 11 bases separated the two germline ends. In germline, CDR1 is LNHNV, CDR2 YYDKDF (reference sequence). The CDR3 DNA follows: TGTGCCACCAGCAGAGTTGTCAGTGGAGGGGCCAACGTCCTGACTTTC. This sequence encodes CATSRVVSGGANVLTF.

The chain recombines TRBV7-2 with TRBJ1-4; D not certain. The CDR3 covers 15 residues. With 4 bases removed from V and 8 bases from J, the gap between germline ends came to 17 bases. From germline, CDR1 is SGHTA and CDR2 FQGNSA. As DNA, the CDR3 is TGTGCCAGCAGCTCAAGTTCGGGGAGTAGGGAAAAACTGTTTTTT. Protein product: CASSSSSGSREKLFF.

The chain couples TRBV29-1 to TRBJ2-7, with TRBD1 matching 10 bases. Unmatched junction bases numbered 20, after V lost 2 bases and J lost 7 bases. Germline V lookup: CDR1 SQVTM, CDR2 ANQGSEA. The CDR3 has 18 residues. Here the CDR3 DNA reads TGCAGCGTTGAAACCCCCCCCGGAGCCGGGACAGGGGTAGGGGAGCAGTACTTC. As protein: CSVETPPGAGTGVGEQYF.

CDR3 DNA sequence: TGTGCCAGCAGTTTGGGACAGGGGGCGCGGGGCAGTCAGCCCCAGCATTTT. Its protein is CASSLGQGARGSQPQHF. The chain recombines TRBV27 with TRBJ1-5; 12 bases are a match to TRBD1. The CDR3 is 17 amino acids. The germline V gene encodes CDR1 MNHEY and CDR2 SMNVEV (reference sequence). Trimming took 3 bases from V and 6 from J; bases not matched to a gene: 9.